This TCR beta chain was sequenced in a study of blood T cell repertoires in COVID-19. Study as a whole: The origin of the acute and convalescent COVID-19 samples was the United States, Italy and Spain. PBMCs, B-cell-depleted T cells, or T cells were the source of the cDNA or gDNA that made up the material.

In the authors' methods: Estimation of nucleated cell counts was performed using reference gene primer amplification. Only in-frame clones appear in the TCRdb table, and some are missing; sequencing was by immunoSEQ multiplex PCR. The DNA was the basis for D and trimming; V, J and clone size are from that table. Found here are about 72,000 clones, more than 75% of them singletons; the top ten hold 10% to 15%. The ends were cut back, 1 base at V and 0 bases at J, with 12 bases in the middle. Germline lookup yields CDR1 LGHNT and CDR2 FRNRAP. The CDR3 has 16 residues. The genes are TRBV12-5 and TRBJ1-1; D remains unclear. This receptor was identified in a woman between 55 and 75 years old with acute or convalescent COVID-19. The sequencing input was peripheral blood. CDR3 in amino acids: CASGLAFTRLNTEAFF. The CDR3 nucleotides are TGTGCTAGTGGTTTGGCCTTTACCCGGTTGAACACTGAAGCTTTCTTT.